A single sample gave rise to the 15 T cell receptor beta chains below, sequenced in a study of T-cell memory formation after mild COVID-19 listed by TCRdb under 2021. The library was generated by 5' RACE. TCRdb lists the instrument as Illumina NovaSeq 6000. TCRdb passed the public sequencing reads through fastp at Q25 and MiXCR, retaining productive beta sequences. Each CDR3 protein gets just one entry, which takes the most common genes and DNA from the rows behind it. This sample comprises around 160,000 distinct CDR3 sequences, 11% of them detected only once. The ten largest clonotypes hold 3.8% of the sample. Sequencing was performed on PBMCs or a T cell subset sorted from them (not recorded which). The receptors here all came from a man aged 18 to 35 who had mild COVID-19 (a few samples of this study predate the infection). The sample titles of this study are shuffled in the database, so cell type and time point are left out; the donor was told from shared clones.

This clonotype was counted between two and nine times. V usage is TRBV2 and J usage is TRBJ1-1; D is perhaps TRBD1 (5 bases). Germline values: CDR1 SNHLY, CDR2 FYNNEI. The V end lost 3 bases, the J end lost 4 bases, and 15 bases lay between the germline ends. The CDR3 has 15 residues. Here the CDR3 DNA reads TGTGCCAGCAGTGATTTATCTGGGGGGGGCACTGAAGCTTTCTTT. It yields the protein CASSDLSGGGTEAFF.

This clonotype was detected a few times. This chain uses TRBV4-3 with TRBJ2-2; TRBD1 matches 10 bases. Germline V gene lookup returns CDR1 LGHNA and CDR2 YSLEER. The CDR3 length is 16 residues. Trimming took 0 bases from V and 8 from J; bases not matched to a gene: 6. The CDR3 loop is CASSQEWTGGSGELFF. The CDR3 DNA reads TGCGCCAGCAGCCAAGAATGGACAGGGGGTTCGGGGGAGCTGTTTTTT.

This clonotype appeared a few times. The chain links TRBV6-2 or TRBV6-3 to TRBJ2-7; tentative D call: TRBD2 (5 bases). CDR3 size: 14 residues. Germline lookup yields CDR1 MNHEY and CDR2 SVGEGT. Trimming pared 2 bases from V and 3 bases from J, leaving 11 bases between. The CDR3 DNA reads TGTGCCAGCAGTTACGGAGGAAGGCTCTACGAGCAGTACGTC. It yields the protein CASSYGGRLYEQYV.

This clonotype appeared a few times. This chain uses TRBV20-1 with TRBJ2-3, with D maybe TRBD1 (5 bases). In germline, CDR1 is DFQATT, CDR2 SNEGSKA (reference sequence). This CDR3 is 14 amino acids long. V was cut by 6 bases and J by 0 bases, with 13 bases left in between. This CDR3 reads CSAVDKSSTDTQYF. CDR3 sequence (DNA): TGCAGTGCCGTGGACAAATCTAGCACAGATACGCAGTATTTT.

This rearrangement joins TRBV3-1 to TRBJ2-7; D possibly corresponds to TRBD1 (5 bases). Trimming removed 1 base from V and 5 bases from J, with 6 bases in between. The length of the CDR3 is 12 residues. CDR1 and CDR2 from the germline V gene are LGHDT and YNNKEL (reference sequence). The CDR3 protein is CASSQAGNEQYV. In DNA, the CDR3 is TGTGCCAGCAGCCAAGCAGGGAACGAGCAGTACGTC.

V gene TRBV6-2 or TRBV6-3 combines with J gene TRBJ1-5; unclear D gene. The CDR3 is made up of 15 amino acids. V lost 8 bases and J lost 6, with 20 bases in between. In germline, CDR1 is MNHEY, CDR2 SVGEGT. Here the CDR3 DNA reads TGTGCCAGCTCCCCCTTCGGTCGCGCGGGTCAGCCCCAGCATTTT. The encoded protein is CASSPFGRAGQPQHF.

This clonotype has at least ten counts. This chain connects TRBV7-9 to TRBJ1-1; 7 bases are a match to TRBD1. Germline V gives CDR1 SEHNR, CDR2 FQNEAQ (reference sequence). Trimming cost V 6 bases and J 5 bases; bases outside gene matches: 6. This CDR3 contains 13 residues. For the CDR3, the DNA is TGTGCCAGCAGTCATGACAGGGTAACTGAAGCTTTCTTT. This sequence encodes CASSHDRVTEAFF.

V usage is TRBV9 and J usage is TRBJ2-5, with D tentatively TRBD1 or TRBD2 (6 bases each). Trimming took off 4 bases at V and 5 bases at J, with 21 bases between the two ends. Germline V gives CDR1 SGDLS, CDR2 YYNGEE. CDR3 length equals 16 residues. The CDR3 loop reads CASSTQGGTATETQYF. For the CDR3, the DNA is TGTGCCAGCAGCACCCAAGGGGGGACGGCGACGGAGACCCAGTACTTC.

This clonotype was seen repeatedly, ten times or more. V is TRBV7-8 and J is TRBJ2-5; D perhaps matches TRBD2 (6 bases). V was pared by 6 bases and J by 5 bases, with 10 bases between. The CDR3 sequence is 12 residues long. Germline values: CDR1 SGHVS, CDR2 FQNEAQ. The CDR3 loop is CASRRGQETQYF. Written as DNA, the CDR3 is TGTGCCAGCAGGCGGGGTCAGGAGACCCAGTACTTC.

This chain's CDR3 is CSASPRVSSTDTQYF. The CDR3 nucleotides read TGCAGTGCTTCGCCCCGTGTGAGTAGCACAGATACGCAGTATTTT. This chain links TRBV20-1 with TRBJ2-3, with D unclear. V lost 5 bases and J 0 bases, leaving 15 bases between the germline ends. The germline V gene has CDR1 DFQATT and CDR2 SNEGSKA (reference sequence). CDR3 length equals 15 residues.

In this sample, this clonotype turned up a few times. The V and J genes are TRBV5-1 and TRBJ2-1; D perhaps matches TRBD2 (7 bases). V was shortened by 4 bases and J by 8 bases, with 22 bases between the two germline ends. The germline gives CDR1 SGHRS, CDR2 YFSETQ. The CDR3 runs to 16 residues. Here the CDR3 DNA reads TGCGCCAGCAGCCGGGGGGCACTAGCTCAAATGGATGAGCAGTTCTTC. Translated, it gives CASSRGALAQMDEQFF.

The sample holds a few counts of this clonotype. The chain combines TRBV5-1 with TRBJ2-1; possibly TRBD2 for D (5 bases). V was cut by 2 bases and J by 0 bases, with 12 bases left in between. This CDR3 has 16 residues. The germline V gene has CDR1 SGHRS and CDR2 YFSETQ. The DNA for the CDR3 is TGCGCCAGCAGCTTACCGGGGTCCGGCTCCTACAATGAGCAGTTCTTC. This encodes CASSLPGSGSYNEQFF.

In this sample, this clonotype turned up a few times. This rearrangement joins TRBV4-2 to TRBJ2-2; D might be TRBD1 (6 bases). The V end was cut by 4 bases, the J end by 5 bases, with 11 bases between. CDR1 is LGHNA and CDR2 is YNFKEQ in the germline V gene. CDR3 length: 14 residues. The CDR3 nucleotides read TGTGCCAGCAGCCGGAACAGGGTTACCGGGGAGCTGTTTTTT. It codes for CASSRNRVTGELFF.

This chain joins TRBV5-1 and TRBJ2-5, with no clear D. Germline V gene sequence: CDR1 SGHRS, CDR2 YFSETQ. The length of the CDR3 is 12 residues. V was pared by 2 bases and J by 1 base, with 3 bases between. The chain's CDR3 is CASSFVQETQYF. CDR3 nucleotide sequence: TGCGCCAGCAGCTTCGTCCAAGAGACCCAGTACTTC.

This clonotype has a handful of counts. The rearrangement uses TRBV5-4 and TRBJ1-4; 8 nucleotides agree with TRBD1. The CDR3 runs 14 residues. With 1 base clipped from V and 7 bases from J, the junction kept 3 bases outside the gene matches. Germline CDR1 reads SGHNT; CDR2 reads YYREEE (reference sequence). CDR3 in amino acids: CASSLQGAVEKLFF. Here the CDR3 DNA reads TGTGCCAGCAGCTTGCAGGGGGCGGTTGAAAAACTGTTTTTT.